This T cell receptor beta chain was identified during a study of T cell responses to AZD1222 COVID-19 vaccine. Produced via immunoSEQ multiplex PCR; TCRdb's table is partial and in-frame only. Among about 97,000 clones, about 88% were seen once, and the ten largest hold around 5.1%. Germline assignment: CDR1 SGHRS and CDR2 YFSETQ. The CDR3 totals 15 residues. V lost 6 bases, J lost 4 bases, and 17 bases lay in between. The sample was peripheral blood, taken on day 0 of AZD1222 vaccination. The rearrangement links TRBV5-1 to TRBJ2-1; weak D call: TRBD1 (7 bases). The clonotype comes from an adult in good health. The CDR3 DNA is TGCGCCAGCACTCCAGGGGGGTCCGGGTACAATGAGCAGTTCTTC. This translates into CASTPGGSGYNEQFF.